This section outlines one T cell receptor beta chain sequence together with its context. This clonotype was seen a single time. It lacks a known antigen. Base qualities are missing; no much larger clone stands one base away. Inclusive of the bounding cysteine and phenylalanine, the CDR3 is 15 residues long. Only the CDR3 DNA is retained, 45 bases long and in frame from the first base. Relative to germline, V is missing 1 base and J is missing 2 bases, with 2 bases of the junction outside any gene match. Via the germline V gene, CDR1 is SGHTA and CDR2 FQGTGA. These data are taken from a study of post-analysis software for immune sequencing data (dated by TCRdb to the mid-2010s). Regarding the complete study: The recorded disease courses included relapsing-remitting, secondary progressive and progressive-relapsing multiple sclerosis, and some patients had no subtype annotation. Patient repertoires were compared against roughly 12 previously published healthy control repertoires from donors aged about 6 to 28 years. A subset of samples was prepared in parallel using single-end sample barcoding, then pooled and co-amplified after Illumina adapter ligation. Overall study outcomes, separate from this receptor: Direct clustering with F measure showed strong co-clustering of samples prepared in the same batch, prompting a batch-effect correction. The control group was slightly older than the multiple sclerosis patient group. Patients showed significantly higher frequencies than controls for about five TRBV segments, among them TRBV5-6, TRBV5-1 and TRBV20-1. Significantly lower normalized Chao1 diversity was found in multiple sclerosis patients than in controls, suggesting substantial peripheral T-cell clonal expansion.

TCR beta repertoires were profiled from peripheral blood of approximately 13 young patients with multiple sclerosis to demonstrate the VDJtools post-analysis software. The patients with multiple sclerosis were children and adolescents between about 6 and 15 years of age. Libraries came from PCR. Sequenced using an Illumina HiSeq 2500. To reduce PCR and sequencing biases, unique molecular identifiers were incorporated into the TCR beta cDNA libraries. Roughly 0.5 million cDNA molecules were obtained per 1 to 10 million input T cells, so each molecule approximated one T cell. The patient libraries were prepared and sequenced with the same protocol used for the earlier healthy control dataset. Samples belonging to the same batch were prepared together, multiplexed and sequenced on a shared HiSeq lane. Per the source publication's procedure: Raw barcoded reads were processed with MIGEC, and single-read molecular identifier groups were discarded before consensus assembly and CDR3 extraction. VDJtools was used for post-analysis of the clonotype tables, with diversity normalized by down-sampling every dataset to the smallest sample size. Repertoire overlap clustering matched CDR3 amino acid but not nucleotide sequences to correct batch-related cross-sample contamination. In-frame beta chains were kept once TCRdb had trimmed the public reads at Q25 with fastp and called clones with MiXCR. Every distinct CDR3 protein forms one entry, paired with its most common genes and DNA. For this entry, the V and J calls and clone size follow TCRdb and not the study's own pipeline. This sample holds more than 500,000 distinct CDR3 sequences; under 40% were observed only once. 5% to 6% of the sample goes to the ten largest clones.

Recombination linked TRBV7-3 to TRBJ2-1; the junction holds 7 bases that match TRBD2. The specimen sequenced was blood. The clonotype comes from a girl aged 2-17 years with multiple sclerosis. The CDR3 reads CASSLKAGAYNEQFF. The bases are TGTGCCAGCAGCTTAAAGGCGGGGGCCTACAATGAGCAGTTCTTC.